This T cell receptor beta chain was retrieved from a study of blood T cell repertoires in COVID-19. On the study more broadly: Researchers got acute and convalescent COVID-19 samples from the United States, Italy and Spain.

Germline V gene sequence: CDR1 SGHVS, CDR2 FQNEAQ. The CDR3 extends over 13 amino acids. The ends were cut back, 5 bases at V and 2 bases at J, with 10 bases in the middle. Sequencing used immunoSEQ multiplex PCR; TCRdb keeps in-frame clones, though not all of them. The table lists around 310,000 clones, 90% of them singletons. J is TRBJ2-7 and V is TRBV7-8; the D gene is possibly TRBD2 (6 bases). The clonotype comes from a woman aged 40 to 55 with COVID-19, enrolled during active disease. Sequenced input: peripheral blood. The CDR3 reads CASSKREAYEQYF. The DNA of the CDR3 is TGTGCCAGCAGCAAGAGGGAGGCCTACGAGCAGTACTTC.